Below are 2 T cell receptor beta chains sequenced from a single sample in a study of cytomegalovirus exposure and HLA in healthy donors. This PCR relied on a set of 60 Vbeta primers and 13 Jbeta primers. Data came from immunoSEQ multiplex PCR; TCRdb stores just in-frame clones and leaves some out. This sample has some 100,000 clones; roughly four fifths occur once, and the top ten carry about 14%. The sequenced material came from PBMCs. These receptors all come from a male donor in good health and CMV-seropositive.

In this sample, this clone turned up a few times. V and J are TRBV6-5 and TRBJ2-2, with D possibly being TRBD1 (7 bases). Between the trimmed V and J ends, which lost 7 bases and 6 bases, there was a span of 15 bases. The CDR3 runs 14 residues. CDR1 is MNHEY and CDR2 is SVGAGI in the germline V gene. The CDR3 region has the DNA TGTGCCAGCACAGGGGGGAGGACGGCCGGGGAGCTGTTTTTT. This encodes CASTGGRTAGELFF.

This clone was found a few times. The same CDR3 is also encoded by other DNA sequences in this sample. CDR3 DNA: TGTGCCAGCAGTGAGGAACAGGGCACTGAAGCTTTCTTT. Translation gives CASSEEQGTEAFF. The rearrangement joins TRBV2 to TRBJ1-1; TRBD1 is a possible D gene (6 bases). Germline CDR1 is SNHLY and CDR2 is FYNNEI. V was clipped by 3 bases and J by 4 bases, with 9 bases between them. The CDR3 is 13 residues long.